This T cell receptor beta chain was documented in a study of blood T cell repertoires in COVID-19. Study information: The origin of the acute and convalescent COVID-19 samples was the United States, Italy and Spain. PBMCs, B-cell-depleted T cells, or T cells provided the cDNA or gDNA that made up the material.

Sequencing used immunoSEQ multiplex PCR; TCRdb keeps in-frame clones, though not all of them. The table lists a few hundred thousand clones, approximately 82% of them singletons. The CDR3 is 17 residues long. Between the trimmed V and J ends, which lost 5 bases and 4 bases, there was a span of 21 bases. CDR1 and CDR2 (germline): SEHNR, FQNEAQ (reference sequence). This sequence originates from a woman aged 18-29 years with acute or convalescent COVID-19. The sequenced material came from peripheral blood. The V call is TRBV7-9, the J call TRBJ2-1; tentative D call: TRBD2 (7 bases). CDR3 region: CASSRGRGGSGYNEQFF. The DNA of the CDR3 is TGTGCCAGCAGCCGAGGCCGCGGGGGCTCGGGGTACAATGAGCAGTTCTTC.